Detailed here is one TCR beta chain. The ends were cut back, 4 bases at V and 7 bases at J, with 17 bases in the middle. Per germline, CDR1 MNHEY and CDR2 SMNVEV (reference sequence). This CDR3 comprises 15 residues. This specimen comes from a study of blood T cells in healthy people across ages. Primed by a sample-barcoded 5' primer and a J-beta primer mix, a second PCR proceeded for about 6 to 11 cycles. MiXCR was run by TCRdb on the 5' RACE reads, yielding one entry per CDR3 protein. Among roughly 500,000 distinct CDR3 sequences listed, 25% to 30% were seen once. The material sequenced was blood. The clonotype comes from a woman in her seventies in good health. The chain combines TRBV27 with TRBJ2-4; no clear D. The CDR3 DNA sequence: TGTGCCAGCAGTTCCACCTGGCCGGTGGAGAACATTCAGTACTTC. Its protein is CASSSTWPVENIQYF.